A selection of T cell receptor beta chains follows, all from one sample in a study of blood T cell repertoires in COVID-19. Profiling relied on immunoSEQ multiplex PCR, and the TCRdb table lists in-frame clones only, not all of them. In the table there are about 45,000 clones, around 82% of which are singletons. Sequenced: peripheral blood. Receptors were obtained from a woman at least 80 years old with acute or convalescent COVID-19. Each CDR3 is given with its conserved first and last residue. A D gene is named only where the DNA matches it firmly. Clone size is shown for a subset of rows, as once, few, many or a class of expanded clone.

d_call	v_call	j_call	clone_size	cdr3_aa	cdr3_nt
TRBD1	TRBV29-1	TRBJ1-1	.	CSVSLGTANTEAFF	TGCAGCGTCTCCCTCGGGACAGCGAACACTGAAGCTTTCTTT
.	TRBV7-2	TRBJ2-2	once	CASSSLASGELFF	TGTGCCAGCAGCTCTCTAGCGTCCGGGGAGCTGTTTTTT
.	TRBV5-5	TRBJ1-1	once	CASSLAFSEAFF	TGTGCCAGCAGCTTAGCGTTTTCTGAAGCTTTCTTT
.	TRBV3-1/TRBV3-2	TRBJ2-5	.	CASSQVKETQYF	TGTGCCAGCAGCCAAGTTAAAGAGACCCAGTACTTC
.	TRBV3-1/TRBV3-2	TRBJ2-1	.	CASSLKRVGYVEQFF	TGTGCCAGCAGCCTTAAGCGGGTCGGGTACGTAGAGCAGTTCTTC
TRBD1	TRBV29-1	TRBJ1-1	.	CSVSDRAGAFF	TGCAGCGTTTCCGACAGGGCAGGGGCTTTCTTT
TRBD2	TRBV10-3	TRBJ2-1	.	CAISESPPHSGSYNEQFF	TGTGCCATCAGTGAGTCGCCCCCGCATAGCGGGAGTTACAATGAGCAGTTCTTC
TRBD2	TRBV28	TRBJ2-1	.	CASSFWDSGISSYNEQFF	TGTGCCAGCAGTTTTTGGGATAGCGGGATTTCCTCCTACAATGAGCAGTTCTTC
.	TRBV28	TRBJ1-2	.	CASSFMGGRRFQGYTF	TGTGCCAGCAGTTTCATGGGAGGAAGAAGGTTTCAGGGCTACACCTTC
TRBD1	TRBV10-3	TRBJ2-5	.	CATTGQGAGETQYF	TGTGCCACCACAGGACAGGGGGCGGGAGAGACCCAGTACTTC
.	TRBV5-6	TRBJ2-5	.	CASSWGPIGETQYF	TGTGCCAGCAGCTGGGGGCCCATAGGGGAGACCCAGTACTTC
TRBD1	TRBV7-2	TRBJ2-5	.	CASSARTGGAETQYF	TGTGCCAGCAGCGCCCGGACAGGGGGAGCAGAGACCCAGTACTTC
.	TRBV9	TRBJ2-2	many	CASSGTFAGELFF	TGTGCCAGCAGCGGGACTTTCGCCGGGGAGCTGTTTTTT
.	TRBV27	TRBJ1-1	.	CASSLSPGSGTEAFF	TGTGCCAGCAGTTTATCGCCGGGTTCGGGGACTGAAGCTTTCTTT
TRBD2	TRBV27	TRBJ2-1	.	CASQKRESSYNEQFF	TGTGCCAGCCAAAAGCGGGAGAGCTCCTACAATGAGCAGTTCTTC
.	TRBV9	TRBJ2-3	once	CASSAKGGIGTDTQYF	TGTGCCAGCAGCGCCAAGGGGGGGATAGGAACAGATACGCAGTATTTT
.	TRBV6-4	TRBJ1-3	.	CARTALGSGNTIYF	TGTGCCAGGACAGCGCTCGGCTCTGGAAACACCATATATTTT
.	TRBV29-1	TRBJ1-3	.	CSVFTGFGAGNTIYF	TGCAGCGTCTTTACAGGGTTCGGGGCTGGAAACACCATATATTTT
.	TRBV7-9	TRBJ2-6	.	CASGTSGANVLTF	TGTGCCAGCGGCACCTCTGGGGCCAACGTCCTGACTTTC
.	TRBV25-1	TRBJ2-7	once	CASSREEGAYEQYF	TGTGCCAGCAGCCGAGAGGAGGGGGCGTACGAGCAGTACTTC
.	TRBV30	TRBJ2-5	once	CAWSPLGAQETQYF	TGTGCCTGGAGTCCCCTGGGGGCTCAAGAGACCCAGTACTTC
.	TRBV19	TRBJ1-1	.	CASRSGTGNTEAFF	TGTGCCAGTAGGTCGGGAACCGGGAACACTGAAGCTTTCTTT
TRBD2	TRBV15	TRBJ2-3	.	CATSGLRLAGGPRDTQYF	TGTGCCACCAGCGGACTAAGACTAGCGGGAGGGCCGAGAGATACGCAGTATTTT
TRBD1	TRBV28	TRBJ2-7	.	CATGDRDSYEQYF	TGTGCCACAGGAGACAGGGACTCCTACGAGCAGTACTTC
TRBD2	TRBV10-2	TRBJ2-2	few	CASTGGSTGELFF	TGCGCCAGCACGGGGGGGAGCACCGGGGAGCTGTTTTTT
.	TRBV12-5	TRBJ2-2	.	CASRQGYTGELFF	TGTGCTAGTCGGCAGGGCTACACCGGGGAGCTGTTTTTT
TRBD1	TRBV28	TRBJ1-2	once	CATPGTGDNYGYTF	TGTGCCACCCCCGGGACAGGGGATAACTATGGCTACACCTTC
TRBD1	TRBV4-2	TRBJ1-2	.	CASSQNRGTSHGYTF	TGTGCCAGCAGCCAAAACAGGGGAACCTCGCATGGCTACACCTTC
TRBD2	TRBV7-6	TRBJ2-1	.	CASSQAGLASYNEQFF	TGTGCCAGCAGCCAAGCGGGACTAGCGAGCTACAATGAGCAGTTCTTC
TRBD2	TRBV5-1	TRBJ2-5	.	CASSLAGERETQYF	TGCGCCAGCAGCTTAGCGGGGGAGCGGGAGACCCAGTACTTC
.	TRBV21-1	TRBJ1-2	.	CASSRTTFLAGSYGYTF	TGTGCCAGCAGCAGAACGACTTTTTTGGCCGGCTCCTATGGCTACACCTTC
TRBD1	TRBV19	TRBJ2-2	.	CASSGRTGKTGELFF	TGTGCCAGTAGTGGGAGGACAGGGAAGACCGGGGAGCTGTTTTTT
TRBD1	TRBV5-1	TRBJ1-4	.	CASSTGGGVEEKLFF	TGCGCCAGCAGTACAGGGGGCGGGGTGGAAGAAAAACTGTTTTTT
.	TRBV5-1	TRBJ2-7	.	CASSLAIGQTYEQYF	TGCGCCAGCAGCTTGGCTATCGGACAGACCTACGAGCAGTACTTC
TRBD2	TRBV7-8	TRBJ2-1	.	CASSSKGLAGGVSSYNEQFF	TGTGCCAGCAGCTCCAAGGGACTAGCGGGGGGAGTAAGCTCCTACAATGAGCAGTTCTTC
TRBD1	TRBV6-4	TRBJ2-1	.	CASRKGQGGDEQFF	TGTGCCAGCAGGAAGGGACAGGGAGGTGATGAGCAGTTCTTC
.	TRBV10-3	TRBJ2-3	.	CAISESGLDTQYF	TGTGCCATCAGTGAGTCTGGGCTAGATACGCAGTATTTT
.	TRBV5-1	TRBJ1-1	.	CASSLSGANTEAFF	TGCGCCAGCAGCCTTTCAGGGGCGAACACTGAAGCTTTCTTT
.	TRBV6-1	TRBJ2-2	.	CASSEFRGLAGELFF	TGTGCCAGCAGTGAATTTAGGGGTTTGGCCGGGGAGCTGTTTTTT
TRBD2	TRBV18	TRBJ2-3	.	CASSPSGRSDTQYF	TGTGCCAGCTCACCAAGCGGGAGGTCAGATACGCAGTATTTT
TRBD1	TRBV4-1	TRBJ2-4	.	CASSQDIQGPQNIQYF	TGCGCCAGCAGCCAAGACATACAGGGGCCCCAAAACATTCAGTACTTC
TRBD1	TRBV11-2	TRBJ1-4	.	CASSFPRQGAEDNEKLFF	TGTGCCAGCAGCTTCCCCCGACAGGGGGCTGAGGATAATGAAAAACTGTTTTTT
TRBD1	TRBV2	TRBJ1-5	.	CASRPGTGNGQPQHF	TGTGCCAGCCGTCCCGGGACAGGGAACGGTCAGCCCCAGCATTTT
.	TRBV25-1	TRBJ2-5	.	CATRKGGSGETQYF	TGTGCCACCCGGAAAGGGGGATCCGGTGAGACCCAGTACTTC
.	TRBV3-1/TRBV3-2	TRBJ2-5	.	CASSQTLETQYF	TGTGCCAGCAGCCAGACTCTAGAGACCCAGTACTTC
TRBD1	TRBV19	TRBJ1-2	few	CASKRETGGYGYTF	TGTGCCAGTAAGCGTGAGACAGGGGGCTATGGCTACACCTTC
.	TRBV5-1	TRBJ1-6	.	CASSLDGPYNSPLHF	TGCGCCAGCAGCTTAGATGGCCCGTATAATTCACCCCTCCACTTT
.	TRBV28	TRBJ2-7	once	CASTKGGRGDSYEQYF	TGTGCCAGCACCAAAGGGGGCAGGGGGGACTCCTACGAGCAGTACTTC
.	TRBV27	TRBJ1-2	.	CASSLRQGGGGYTF	TGTGCCAGCAGTTTAAGGCAGGGCGGTGGTGGCTACACCTTC
.	TRBV10-3	TRBJ2-1	.	CAITGQASSYNEQFF	TGTGCCATCACTGGGCAGGCCAGCTCCTACAATGAGCAGTTCTTC
TRBD2	TRBV5-4	TRBJ2-1	.	CASSPASGSYNEQFF	TGTGCCAGCAGTCCCGCTAGCGGGTCCTACAATGAGCAGTTCTTC
TRBD2	TRBV3-1/TRBV3-2	TRBJ2-7	.	CASSPWSSGLQEQYF	TGTGCCAGCAGCCCCTGGTCTAGCGGGCTCCAAGAGCAGTACTTC
.	TRBV6-5	TRBJ2-5	.	CATTRGRGGQETQYF	TGTGCCACCACTCGTGGTCGGGGTGGGCAAGAGACCCAGTACTTC